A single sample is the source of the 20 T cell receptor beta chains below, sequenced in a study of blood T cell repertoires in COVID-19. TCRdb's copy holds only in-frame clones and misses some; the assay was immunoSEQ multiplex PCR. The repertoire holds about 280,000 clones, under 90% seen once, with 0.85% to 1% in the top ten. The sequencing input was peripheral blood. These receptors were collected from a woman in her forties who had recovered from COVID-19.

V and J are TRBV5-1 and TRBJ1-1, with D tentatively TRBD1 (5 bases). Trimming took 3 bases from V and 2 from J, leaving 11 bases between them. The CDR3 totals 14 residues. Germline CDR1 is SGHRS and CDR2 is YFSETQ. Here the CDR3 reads CASSSQGINTEAFF. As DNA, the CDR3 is TGCGCCAGCAGCTCTCAGGGAATAAACACTGAAGCTTTCTTT. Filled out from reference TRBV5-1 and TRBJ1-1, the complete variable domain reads KAGVTQTPRYLIKTRGQQVTLSCSPISGHRSVSWYQQTPGQGLQFLFEYFSETQRNKGNFPGRFSGRQFSNSRSEMNVSTLELGDSALYLCASSSQGINTEAFFGQGTRLTVV.

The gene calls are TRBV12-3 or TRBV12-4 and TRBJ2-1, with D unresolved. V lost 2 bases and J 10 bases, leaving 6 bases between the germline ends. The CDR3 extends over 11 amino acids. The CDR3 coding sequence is TGTGCCAGCAGTTTAACCCGGGAGCAGTTCTTC. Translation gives CASSLTREQFF.

Here the CDR3 reads CASSLGDRVNTEAFF. In nucleotides, the CDR3 is TGTGCCAGCAGCTTAGGGGACAGGGTTAACACTGAAGCTTTCTTT. J is TRBJ1-1 and V is TRBV13; 8 bases align to TRBD1. The germline V gene encodes CDR1 PRHDT and CDR2 FYEKMQ (reference sequence). The CDR3 runs 15 residues. Trimming cost V 0 bases and J 2 bases; bases outside gene matches: 2.

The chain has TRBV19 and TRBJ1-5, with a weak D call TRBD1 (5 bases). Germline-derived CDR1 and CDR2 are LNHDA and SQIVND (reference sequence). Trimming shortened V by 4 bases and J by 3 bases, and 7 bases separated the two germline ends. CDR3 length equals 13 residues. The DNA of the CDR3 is TGTGCCAGTAGTAAGGGGCTCAATCAGCCCCAGCATTTT. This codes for CASSKGLNQPQHF.

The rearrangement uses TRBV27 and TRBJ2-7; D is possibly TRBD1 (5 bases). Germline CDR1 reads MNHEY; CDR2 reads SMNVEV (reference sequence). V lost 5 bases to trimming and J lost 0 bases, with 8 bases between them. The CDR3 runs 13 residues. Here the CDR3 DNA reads TGTGCCAGCAGTGCAGGGCCCTCCTACGAGCAGTACTTC. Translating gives CASSAGPSYEQYF.

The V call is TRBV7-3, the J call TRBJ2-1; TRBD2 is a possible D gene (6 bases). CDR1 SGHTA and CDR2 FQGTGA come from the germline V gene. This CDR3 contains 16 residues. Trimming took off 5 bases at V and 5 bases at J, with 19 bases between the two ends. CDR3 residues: CASSPMGLGNHNEQFF. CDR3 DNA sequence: TGTGCCAGCAGCCCGATGGGACTCGGCAACCACAATGAGCAGTTCTTC.

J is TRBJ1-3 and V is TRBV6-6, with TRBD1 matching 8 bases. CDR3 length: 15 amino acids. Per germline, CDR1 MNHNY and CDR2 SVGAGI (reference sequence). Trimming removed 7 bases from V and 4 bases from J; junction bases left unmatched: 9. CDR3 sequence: CASTPQDREGNTIYF. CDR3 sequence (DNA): TGTGCCAGCACCCCACAGGACAGGGAAGGAAACACCATATATTTT.

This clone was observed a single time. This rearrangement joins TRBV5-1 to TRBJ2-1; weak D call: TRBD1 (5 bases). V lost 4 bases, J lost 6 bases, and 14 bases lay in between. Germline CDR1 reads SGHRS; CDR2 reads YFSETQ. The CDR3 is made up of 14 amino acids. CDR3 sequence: CASSRPEDTNEQFF. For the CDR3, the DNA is TGCGCCAGCAGCCGGCCCGAGGACACCAATGAGCAGTTCTTC. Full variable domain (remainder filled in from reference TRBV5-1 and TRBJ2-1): KAGVTQTPRYLIKTRGQQVTLSCSPISGHRSVSWYQQTPGQGLQFLFEYFSETQRNKGNFPGRFSGRQFSNSRSEMNVSTLELGDSALYLCASSRPEDTNEQFFGPGTRLTVL.

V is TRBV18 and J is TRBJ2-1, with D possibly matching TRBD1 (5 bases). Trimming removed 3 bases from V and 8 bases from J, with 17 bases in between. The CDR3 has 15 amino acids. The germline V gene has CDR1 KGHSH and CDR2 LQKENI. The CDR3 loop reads CASSPQGLPNDEQFF. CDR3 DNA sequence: TGTGCCAGCTCACCCCAGGGCCTTCCCAATGATGAGCAGTTCTTC.

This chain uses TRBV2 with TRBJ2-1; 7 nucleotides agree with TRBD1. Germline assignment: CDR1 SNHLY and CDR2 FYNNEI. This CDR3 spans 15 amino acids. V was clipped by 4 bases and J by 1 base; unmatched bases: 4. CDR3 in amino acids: CASSVRQGSYNEQFF. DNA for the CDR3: TGTGCCAGCAGTGTTAGACAGGGATCCTACAATGAGCAGTTCTTC.

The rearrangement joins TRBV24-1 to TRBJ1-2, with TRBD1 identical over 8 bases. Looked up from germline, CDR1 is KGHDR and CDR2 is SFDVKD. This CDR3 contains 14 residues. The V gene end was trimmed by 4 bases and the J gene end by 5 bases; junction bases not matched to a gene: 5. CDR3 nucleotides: TGTGCCACCAGTGACACAGGGGGGGGGTATGGCTACACCTTC. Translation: CATSDTGGGYGYTF.

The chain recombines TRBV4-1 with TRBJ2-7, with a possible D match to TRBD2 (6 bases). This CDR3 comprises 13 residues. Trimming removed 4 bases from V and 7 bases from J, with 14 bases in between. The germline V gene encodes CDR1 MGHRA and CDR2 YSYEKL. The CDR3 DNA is TGCGCCAGCAGCCGGGACTTCCCGCGGGAGCAGTACTTC. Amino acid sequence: CASSRDFPREQYF.

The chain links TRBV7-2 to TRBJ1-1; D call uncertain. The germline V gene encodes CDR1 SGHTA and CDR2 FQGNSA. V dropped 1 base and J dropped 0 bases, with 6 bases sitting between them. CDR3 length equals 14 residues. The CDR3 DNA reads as TGTGCCAGCAGCTTAGGTTCTGTGAACACTGAAGCTTTCTTT. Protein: CASSLGSVNTEAFF.

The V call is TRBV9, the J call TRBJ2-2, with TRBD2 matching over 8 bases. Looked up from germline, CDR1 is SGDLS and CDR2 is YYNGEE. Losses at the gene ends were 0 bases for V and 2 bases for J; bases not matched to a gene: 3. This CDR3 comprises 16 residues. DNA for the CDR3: TGTGCCAGCAGCGTAGGAGCGGGGGCTAACACCGGGGAGCTGTTTTTT. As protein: CASSVGAGANTGELFF. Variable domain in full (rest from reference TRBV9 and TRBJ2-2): DSGVTQTPKHLITATGQRVTLRCSPRSGDLSVYWYQQSLDQGLQFLIQYYNGEERAKGNILERFSAQQFPDLHSELNLSSLELGDSALYFCASSVGAGANTGELFFGEGSRLTVL.

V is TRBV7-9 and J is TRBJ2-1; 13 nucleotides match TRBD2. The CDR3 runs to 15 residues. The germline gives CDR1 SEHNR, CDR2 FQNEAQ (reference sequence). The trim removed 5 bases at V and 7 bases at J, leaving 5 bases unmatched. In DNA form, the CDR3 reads TGTGCCAGCAGCCCAGGGACTAGCGGGACGAATGAGCAGTTCTTC. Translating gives CASSPGTSGTNEQFF.

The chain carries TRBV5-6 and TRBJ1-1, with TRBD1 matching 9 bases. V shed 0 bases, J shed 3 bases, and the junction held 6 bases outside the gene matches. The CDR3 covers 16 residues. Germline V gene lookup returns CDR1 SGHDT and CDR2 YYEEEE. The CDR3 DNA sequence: TGTGCCAGCAGCTTGGTGGACAGGGGCGGGTACACTGAAGCTTTCTTT. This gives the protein CASSLVDRGGYTEAFF.

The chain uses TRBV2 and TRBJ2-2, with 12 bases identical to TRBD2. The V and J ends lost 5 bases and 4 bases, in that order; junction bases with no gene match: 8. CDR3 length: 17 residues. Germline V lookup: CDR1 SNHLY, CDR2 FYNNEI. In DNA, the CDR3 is TGTGCCAGCAGTAATGCTAGCGGGAGGGTGAGCACCGGGGAGCTGTTTTTT. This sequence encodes CASSNASGRVSTGELFF.

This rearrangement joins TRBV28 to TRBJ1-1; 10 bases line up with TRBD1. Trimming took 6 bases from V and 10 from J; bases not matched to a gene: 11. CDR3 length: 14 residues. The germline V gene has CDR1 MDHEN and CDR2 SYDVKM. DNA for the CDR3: TGTGCCAGCAGGCCCGGGACAGGGGCGCGGGGAGCTTTCTTT. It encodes CASRPGTGARGAFF.

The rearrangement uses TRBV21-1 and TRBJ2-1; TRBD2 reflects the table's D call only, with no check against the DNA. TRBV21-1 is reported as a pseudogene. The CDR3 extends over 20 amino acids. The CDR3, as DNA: TGTGCCAGCAGCAAAGTAGGACTGCCGACTAGCGGGAGCTCCTACAATGAGCAGTTCTTC. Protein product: CASSKVGLPTSGSSYNEQFF.

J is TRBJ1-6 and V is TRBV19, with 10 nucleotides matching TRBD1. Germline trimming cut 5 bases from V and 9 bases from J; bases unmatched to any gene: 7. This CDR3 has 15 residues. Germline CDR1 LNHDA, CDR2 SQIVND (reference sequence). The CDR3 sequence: CASSADRGQGSPLHF. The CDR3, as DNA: TGTGCCAGTAGTGCAGACAGGGGGCAGGGTTCACCCCTCCACTTT.